In this sample, the clone carrying this T cell receptor beta chain turned up once. Its antigen remains unidentified. This entry belongs to a study of circulating and synovial CD4+ cells in juvenile arthritis. The CDR3 has 15 residues. The germline V gene encodes CDR1 SGHTA and CDR2 FQGTGA. Losses at the gene ends were 6 bases for V and 10 bases for J; bases not matched to a gene: 9. The repertoire was sequenced with immunoSEQ multiplex PCR; TCRdb's copy has only in-frame clones and lacks some. Among around 31,000 clones listed, around 95% were seen once. Study observations and caveats: CPL and bulk CD4 samples differed at least tenfold in T cell genomes. Compared with bulk blood, circulating pathogenic-like lymphocytes shared substantially more CDR3 sequences with synovial T cells. These repertoires were less diverse than bulk blood CD4 repertoires.

The sequenced sample consisted of CD4+ T cells from blood. The rearrangement uses TRBV7-3 and TRBJ2-7, with 16 bases identical to TRBD2. The source is a human donor with juvenile idiopathic arthritis. Here the CDR3 DNA reads TGTGCCAGCAGTCGAGAGGGACTAGCGGGAGGGCGACAGTACTTC. Translation: CASSREGLAGGRQYF. The variable domain in full, with the rest retrieved from reference TRBV7-3 and TRBJ2-7, is GAGVSQTPSNKVTEKGKYVELRCDPISGHTALYWYRQSLGQGPEFLIYFQGTGAADDSGLPNDRFFAVRPEGSVSTLKIQRTERGDSAVYLCASSREGLAGGRQYFGPGTRLTVT.